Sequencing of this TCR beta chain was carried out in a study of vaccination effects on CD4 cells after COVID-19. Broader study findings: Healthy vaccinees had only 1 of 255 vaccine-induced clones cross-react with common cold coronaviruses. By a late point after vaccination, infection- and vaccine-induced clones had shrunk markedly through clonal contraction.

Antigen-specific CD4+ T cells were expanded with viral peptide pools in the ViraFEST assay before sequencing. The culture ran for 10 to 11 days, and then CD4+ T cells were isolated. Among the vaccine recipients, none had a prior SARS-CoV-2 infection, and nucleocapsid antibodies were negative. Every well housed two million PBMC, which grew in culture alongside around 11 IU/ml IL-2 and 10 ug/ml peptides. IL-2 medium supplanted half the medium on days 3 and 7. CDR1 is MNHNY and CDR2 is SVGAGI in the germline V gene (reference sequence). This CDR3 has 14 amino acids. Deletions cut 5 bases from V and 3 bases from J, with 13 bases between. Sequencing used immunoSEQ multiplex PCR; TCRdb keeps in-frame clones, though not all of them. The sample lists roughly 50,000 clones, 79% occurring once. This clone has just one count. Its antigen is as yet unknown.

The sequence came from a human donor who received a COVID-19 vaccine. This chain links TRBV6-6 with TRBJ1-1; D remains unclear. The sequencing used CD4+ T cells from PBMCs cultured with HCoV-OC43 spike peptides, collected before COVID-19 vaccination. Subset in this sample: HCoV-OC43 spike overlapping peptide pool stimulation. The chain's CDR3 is CASSARHPDTEAFF. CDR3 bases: TGTGCCAGCAGTGCCCGACATCCCGACACTGAAGCTTTCTTT.